The 15 T cell receptor beta chains below come from one sample, sequenced in a study of blood T cell repertoires in COVID-19. Repertoires were generated with immunoSEQ multiplex PCR, while TCRdb's copy carries only in-frame clones and drops some. In the table there are fewer than 250,000 clones, approximately 91% of which are singletons. The sample consisted of peripheral blood. Source of these receptors: a woman aged 40 to 55 who had recovered from COVID-19.

This chain connects TRBV19 to TRBJ1-5; 9 nucleotides match TRBD1. V dropped 7 bases and J dropped 1; count of bases not matched to a gene: 17. The germline gives CDR1 LNHDA, CDR2 SQIVND (reference sequence). The CDR3 length is 19 residues. CDR3: CASTEDRGGVWGSNQPQHF. CDR3 in DNA: TGTGCCAGTACCGAGGACAGGGGAGGCGTTTGGGGGAGCAATCAGCCCCAGCATTTT. The full variable domain, with the rest looked up from reference TRBV19 and TRBJ1-5, is DGGITQSPKYLFRKEGQNVTLSCEQNLNHDAMYWYRQDPGQGLRLIYYSQIVNDFQKGDIAEGYSVSREKKESFPLTVTSAQKNPTAFYLCASTEDRGGVWGSNQPQHFGDGTRLSIL.

The chain employs TRBV5-1 and TRBJ2-3; D unclear. V was cut by 1 base and J by 0 bases, with 9 bases left in between. This CDR3 contains 15 residues. CDR1 is SGHRS and CDR2 is YFSETQ in the germline V gene. CDR3 bases: TGCGCCAGCAGCTTGACAGCCCCGAGCACAGATACGCAGTATTTT. It yields the protein CASSLTAPSTDTQYF.

CDR3 sequence (DNA): TGTGCCAGCAGCCGGGGGGCCAGACAGGGGCCTCTGGCCGGGGAGCTGTTTTTT. Encoded protein: CASSRGARQGPLAGELFF. The chain employs TRBV7-7 and TRBJ2-2; tentative D call: TRBD1 (8 bases). Germline V gene data show CDR1 as SSHAT and CDR2 as FNYEAQ (reference sequence). This CDR3 comprises 18 residues. The germline V and J ends were trimmed by 5 bases and 6 bases, with 25 bases remaining between them.

This clone was picked up one time. The chain links TRBV4-2 to TRBJ2-7; 10 bases line up with TRBD1. Germline V gives CDR1 LGHNA, CDR2 YNFKEQ. The CDR3 sequence is 18 residues long. V lost 1 base, J lost 4 bases, and 13 bases stayed unmatched. Here the CDR3 DNA reads TGTGCCAGCAGCCAAGGGAAAAATCGGAGGACAGGGGGATACGAGCAGTACTTC. Its protein product is CASSQGKNRRTGGYEQYF.

The genes are TRBV30 and TRBJ1-3; 7 nucleotides align to TRBD1. The germline V gene encodes CDR1 GTSNPN and CDR2 SVGIG (reference sequence). V lost 5 bases, J lost 9 bases, and 7 bases stayed unmatched. This CDR3 region has 12 residues. As DNA, the CDR3 is TGTGCCTGGGAAACAGGGGCGGGCACCATATATTTT. It translates to CAWETGAGTIYF.

This rearrangement joins TRBV30 to TRBJ2-7; D is perhaps TRBD2 (7 bases). CDR3 size: 13 residues. Trimming left V 3 bases short and J 6 bases short, with 15 bases between. Germline lookup yields CDR1 GTSNPN and CDR2 SVGIG (reference sequence). CDR3 region: CAWSPDGGLEQYF. In DNA, the CDR3 is TGTGCCTGGAGCCCGGACGGGGGGCTCGAGCAGTACTTC.

V is TRBV11-3 and J is TRBJ2-3, with 8 bases matching TRBD2. Trimming took 1 base from V and 8 from J; bases not matched to a gene: 5. This CDR3 region has 14 residues. The germline gives CDR1 SGHNT, CDR2 YENEEA. This CDR3 reads CASSLGVAGFTQYF. The CDR3 bases are TGTGCCAGCAGCTTAGGGGTAGCGGGATTTACGCAGTATTTT. The complete variable domain, with remaining parts taken from reference TRBV11-3 and TRBJ2-3, reads EAGVVQSPRYKIIEKKQPVAFWCNPISGHNTLYWYLQNLGQGPELLIRYENEEAVDDSQLPKDRFSAERLKGVDSTLKIQPAELGDSAVYLCASSLGVAGFTQYFGPGTRLTVL.

The gene calls are TRBV7-8 and TRBJ1-6; D is perhaps TRBD1 (6 bases). Germline-derived CDR1 and CDR2 are SGHVS and FQNEAQ. CDR3 length: 16 residues. Trimming stripped 1 base from V and 5 bases from J, with 12 bases between. Written as DNA, the CDR3 is TGTGCCAGCAGCTTAGTGGGGGCACGTAATAATTCACCCCTCCACTTT. Its protein product is CASSLVGARNNSPLHF.

CDR3 nucleotides: TGTGCCAGCAGCCAACCTCAGAGACTAGCGGGAGTCCCAGATACGCAGTATTTT. Protein sequence: CASSQPQRLAGVPDTQYF. J is TRBJ2-3 and V is TRBV3-1 (or the pseudogene TRBV3-2), with 12 bases matching TRBD2. Germline V CDR1 and CDR2: LGHDT, YNNKEL (reference sequence). This CDR3 has 18 residues. V was clipped by 2 bases and J by 4 bases; unmatched bases: 10.

The DNA of the CDR3 is TGTGCCAGCTCACCAGGGACAGGGGCCTACGAGCAGTACTTC. Its protein product is CASSPGTGAYEQYF. The rearrangement uses TRBV18 and TRBJ2-7; 10 bases match TRBD1. This CDR3 contains 14 residues. Germline-derived CDR1 and CDR2 are KGHSH and LQKENI. The ends lost 2 bases at V and 2 bases at J; junction bases unmatched: 0. The full variable domain, rest sourced from reference TRBV18 and TRBJ2-7, is NAGVMQNPRHLVRRRGQEARLRCSPMKGHSHVYWYRQLPEEGLKFMVYLQKENIIDESGMPKERFSAEFPKEGPSILRIQQVVRGDSAAYFCASSPGTGAYEQYFGPGTRLTVT.

The V call is TRBV5-7, the J call TRBJ2-7, with D maybe TRBD1 (7 bases). TRBV5-7 is flagged as an ORF with uncertain function. The V end was cut by 6 bases, the J end by 0 bases, with 25 bases between. This CDR3 has 18 residues. DNA of the CDR3: TGTGCCAGCAACCCTATAGGACAGGCAGGAGGGCCCTCCTACGAGCAGTACTTC. Translated: CASNPIGQAGGPSYEQYF.

This clone was found once. The rearrangement uses TRBV18 and TRBJ1-3; the D gene is possibly TRBD1 (6 bases). Germline CDR1 and CDR2: KGHSH and LQKENI. The CDR3 consists of 15 residues. V was pared by 6 bases and J by 4 bases, with 16 bases between. The CDR3 region is CASSEGTHEGNTIYF. The CDR3 DNA is TGTGCCAGCTCTGAGGGGACACACGAAGGAAACACCATATATTTT.

The chain links TRBV4-1 to TRBJ2-5, with a weak D call TRBD2 (6 bases). CDR3 length: 14 amino acids. Germline CDR1 MGHRA, CDR2 YSYEKL. The V and J ends lost 0 bases and 7 bases respectively, with 12 bases between them. The DNA of the CDR3 is TGCGCCAGCAGCCAAGATGGGACTCTAGGGACCCAGTACTTC. The encoded protein is CASSQDGTLGTQYF.

V is TRBV28 and J is TRBJ1-1, with a weak D call TRBD1 (5 bases). V was pared by 1 base and J by 1 base, with 7 bases between. Germline V gives CDR1 MDHEN, CDR2 SYDVKM. The length of the CDR3 is 14 residues. The chain's CDR3 is CASSLSQENTEAFF. DNA for the CDR3: TGTGCCAGCAGTTTATCACAGGAGAACACTGAAGCTTTCTTT.

CDR3: CASSRAGPGNRVSTEAFF. The CDR3 region has the DNA TGCGCCAGCAGCCGCGCGGGGCCCGGGAACCGGGTTAGCACTGAAGCTTTCTTT. The chain combines TRBV5-1 with TRBJ1-1, with D possibly being TRBD1 (5 bases). This CDR3 has 18 amino acids. The germline V gene has CDR1 SGHRS and CDR2 YFSETQ. With 4 bases removed from V and 4 bases from J, the gap between germline ends came to 26 bases.